This T cell receptor beta chain was identified in a study of T cells in Graves' hyperthyroidism and ophthalmopathy. TCR beta CDR3 regions were amplified from RNA transcripts. With the HTBI primer set, the TCR CDR3 went through a first round of RT-PCR. TCRdb re-called the multiplex PCR reads through MiXCR, storing one row per CDR3 protein. The sample consists of about half a million distinct CDR3 sequences, about 20% of them appearing once. Concerning this clonotype itself: Its antigen is currently unknown.

Study-wide results and limits: A model using 13 V-J features told ophthalmopathy apart from stable hyperthyroidism. For ophthalmopathy, model prediction preceded onset by a median about six months.

What was sequenced was blood. This sequence originates from a man aged 35 to 55 with Graves' ophthalmopathy.

The DNA for the CDR3 is TGCAGTGCAGGGACAGGGGCCAATCAGCCCCAGCATTTT. It is translated as CSAGTGANQPQHF. The chain employs TRBV20-1 and TRBJ1-5; 10 bases match TRBD1. Germline trimming cut 6 bases from V and 3 bases from J; bases unmatched to any gene: 2. This CDR3 contains 13 residues. Germline V gives CDR1 DFQATT, CDR2 SNEGSKA (reference sequence).